The clone carrying this T cell receptor (beta chain) was counted many times. What it binds is not known. These data belong to a study of blood T cells in healthy people across ages. Study observations and caveats: Naive CD4+ cells and diversity were both higher in long-lived donors than in aged donors.

V was cut by 3 bases and J by 7 bases, with 15 bases left in between. The CDR3 is 13 residues long. From germline, CDR1 is DFQATT and CDR2 SNEGSKA (reference sequence). Every sample yielded at least 6.5 million isolated PBMCs. Then a second PCR, running about 6 to 12 cycles, was carried out with a sample-barcoded 5' primer and a J-beta primer mix. In TCRdb, the 5' RACE reads were re-called with MiXCR into one record per CDR3 protein. Altogether roughly 900,000 distinct CDR3 sequences are present, more than 25% being singletons, with the ten largest covering about 18%. The specimen was blood. The chain couples TRBV20-1 to TRBJ1-2, with D unresolved. The clonotype comes from a woman of 80 years or more in good health. The CDR3: CSASSTQRGGYTF. CDR3 sequence (DNA): TGCAGTGCTAGTAGTACACAGCGGGGTGGCTACACCTTC.